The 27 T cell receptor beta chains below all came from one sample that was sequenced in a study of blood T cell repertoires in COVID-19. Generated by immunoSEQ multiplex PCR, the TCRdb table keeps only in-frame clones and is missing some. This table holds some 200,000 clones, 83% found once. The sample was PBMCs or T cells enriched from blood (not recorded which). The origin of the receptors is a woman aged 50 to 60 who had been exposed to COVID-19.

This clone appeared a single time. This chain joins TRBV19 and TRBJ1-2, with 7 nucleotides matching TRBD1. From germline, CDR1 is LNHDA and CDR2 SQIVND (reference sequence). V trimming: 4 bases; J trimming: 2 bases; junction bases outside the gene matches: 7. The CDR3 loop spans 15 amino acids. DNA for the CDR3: TGTGCCAGTAGTAGGGGACAGCCGAGAAACTATGGCTACACCTTC. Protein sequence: CASSRGQPRNYGYTF. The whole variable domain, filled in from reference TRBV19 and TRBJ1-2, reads DGGITQSPKYLFRKEGQNVTLSCEQNLNHDAMYWYRQDPGQGLRLIYYSQIVNDFQKGDIAEGYSVSREKKESFPLTVTSAQKNPTAFYLCASSRGQPRNYGYTFGSGTRLTVV.

Here the CDR3 DNA reads TGTGCCAGCACTACCGGGGGGTGGGGCTATGGCTACACCTTC. Translation: CASTTGGWGYGYTF. The chain links TRBV6-5 to TRBJ1-2; a weak D match, TRBD1 (5 bases). The CDR3 runs 14 residues. The ends were cut back, 7 bases at V and 4 bases at J, with 16 bases in the middle. Germline V lookup: CDR1 MNHEY, CDR2 SVGAGI.

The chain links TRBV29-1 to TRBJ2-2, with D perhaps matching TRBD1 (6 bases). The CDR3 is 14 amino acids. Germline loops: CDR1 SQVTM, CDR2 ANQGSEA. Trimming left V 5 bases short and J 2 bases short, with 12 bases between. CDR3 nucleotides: TGCAGCGTTAGGACAGCTCTTAACACCGGGGAGCTGTTTTTT. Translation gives CSVRTALNTGELFF.

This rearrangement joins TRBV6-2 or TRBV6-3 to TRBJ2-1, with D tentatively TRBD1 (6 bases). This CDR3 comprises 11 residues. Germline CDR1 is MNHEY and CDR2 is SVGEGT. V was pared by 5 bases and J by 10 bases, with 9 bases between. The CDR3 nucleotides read TGTGCCAGCAGTCAAGGGGGAGAGCAGTTCTTC. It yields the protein CASSQGGEQFF.

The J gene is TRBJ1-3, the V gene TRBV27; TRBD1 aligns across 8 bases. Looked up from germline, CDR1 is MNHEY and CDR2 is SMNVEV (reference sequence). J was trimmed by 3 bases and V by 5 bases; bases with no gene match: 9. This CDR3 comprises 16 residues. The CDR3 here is CASSPTGTGIGNTIYF. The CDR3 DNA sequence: TGTGCCAGCAGTCCGACCGGGACAGGAATTGGAAACACCATATATTTT.

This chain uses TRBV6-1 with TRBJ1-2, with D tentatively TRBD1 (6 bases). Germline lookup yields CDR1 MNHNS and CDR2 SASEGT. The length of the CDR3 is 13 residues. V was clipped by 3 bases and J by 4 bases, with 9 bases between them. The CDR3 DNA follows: TGTGCCAGCAGTGAGGTAGGGGGCTATGGCTACACCTTC. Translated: CASSEVGGYGYTF.

CDR3 bases: TGTGCCAGCCTCCCAGGAACGGCCAATCAGCCCCAGCATTTT. Translating gives CASLPGTANQPQHF. The chain joins TRBV6-5 to TRBJ1-5; D is uncertain. V shed 8 bases and J shed 3 bases, with 14 bases lying between them. From germline, CDR1 is MNHEY and CDR2 SVGAGI. The CDR3 spans 14 residues.

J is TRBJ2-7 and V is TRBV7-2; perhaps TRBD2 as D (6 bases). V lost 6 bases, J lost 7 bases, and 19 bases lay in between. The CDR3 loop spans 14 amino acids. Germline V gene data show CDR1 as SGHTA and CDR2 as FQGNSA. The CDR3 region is CASRPYEGRNEQYF. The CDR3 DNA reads TGTGCCAGCAGGCCCTATGAGGGGAGGAATGAGCAGTACTTC.

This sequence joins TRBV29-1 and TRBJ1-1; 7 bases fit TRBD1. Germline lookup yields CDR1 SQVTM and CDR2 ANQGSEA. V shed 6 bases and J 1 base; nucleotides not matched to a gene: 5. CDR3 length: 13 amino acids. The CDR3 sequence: CSVGKGANTEAFF. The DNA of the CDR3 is TGCAGCGTCGGGAAGGGGGCGAACACTGAAGCTTTCTTT. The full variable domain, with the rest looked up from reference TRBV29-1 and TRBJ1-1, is SAVISQKPSRDICQRGTSLTIQCQVDSQVTMMFWYRQQPGQSLTLIATANQGSEATYESGFVIDKFPISRPNLTFSTLTVSNMSPEDSSIYLCSVGKGANTEAFFGQGTRLTVV.

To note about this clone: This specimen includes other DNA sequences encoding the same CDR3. For the CDR3, the DNA is TGTGCCAGCTCACCGGAAGGAGGGGACACTGAAGCTTTCTTT. This encodes CASSPEGGDTEAFF. V is TRBV18 and J is TRBJ1-1; a weak D match, TRBD1 (5 bases). Germline CDR1 KGHSH, CDR2 LQKENI. This CDR3 spans 14 amino acids. V was clipped by 3 bases and J by 3 bases, with 11 bases between them.

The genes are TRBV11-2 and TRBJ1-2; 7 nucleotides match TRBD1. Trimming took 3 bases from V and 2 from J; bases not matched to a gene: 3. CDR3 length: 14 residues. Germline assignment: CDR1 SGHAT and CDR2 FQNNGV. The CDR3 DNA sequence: TGTGCCAGCAGCTTTGACAGGGTCAACTATGGCTACACCTTC. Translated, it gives CASSFDRVNYGYTF.

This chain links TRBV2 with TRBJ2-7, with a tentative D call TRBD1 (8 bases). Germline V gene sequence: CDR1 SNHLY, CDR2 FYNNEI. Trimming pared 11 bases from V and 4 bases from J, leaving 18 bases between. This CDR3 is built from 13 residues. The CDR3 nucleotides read TGTGCCGGGGGGGCGACAGGGGAGTACGAGCAGTACTTC. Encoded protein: CAGGATGEYEQYF.

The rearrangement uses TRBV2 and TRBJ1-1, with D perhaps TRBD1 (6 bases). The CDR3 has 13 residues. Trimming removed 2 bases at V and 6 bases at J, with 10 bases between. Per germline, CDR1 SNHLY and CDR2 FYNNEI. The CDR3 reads CASSEQGIAEAFF. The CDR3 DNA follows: TGTGCCAGCAGTGAACAGGGGATCGCTGAAGCTTTCTTT.

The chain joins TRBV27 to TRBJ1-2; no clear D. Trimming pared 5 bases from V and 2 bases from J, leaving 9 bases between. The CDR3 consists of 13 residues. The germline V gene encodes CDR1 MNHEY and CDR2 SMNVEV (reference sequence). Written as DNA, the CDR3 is TGTGCCAGCAGTGAACTGCCAAACTATGGCTACACCTTC. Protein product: CASSELPNYGYTF.

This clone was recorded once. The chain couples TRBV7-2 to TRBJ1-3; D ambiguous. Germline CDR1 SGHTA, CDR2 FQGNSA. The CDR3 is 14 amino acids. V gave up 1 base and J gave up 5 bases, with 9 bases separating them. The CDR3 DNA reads TGTGCCAGCAGCTTAGTGGAGGGCCGAAACACCATATATTTT. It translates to CASSLVEGRNTIYF.

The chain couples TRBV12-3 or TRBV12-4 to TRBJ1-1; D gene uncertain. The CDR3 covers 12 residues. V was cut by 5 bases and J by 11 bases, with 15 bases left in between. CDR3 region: CASSAPGRRAFF. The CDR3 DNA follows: TGTGCCAGCAGTGCCCCGGGGAGAAGGGCTTTCTTT.

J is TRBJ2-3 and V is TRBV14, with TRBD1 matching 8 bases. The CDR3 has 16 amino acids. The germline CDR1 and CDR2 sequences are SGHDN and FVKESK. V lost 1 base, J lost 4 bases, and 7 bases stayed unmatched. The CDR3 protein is CASSQVLPGGPDTQYF. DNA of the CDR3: TGTGCCAGCAGCCAAGTACTGCCAGGGGGCCCAGATACGCAGTATTTT.

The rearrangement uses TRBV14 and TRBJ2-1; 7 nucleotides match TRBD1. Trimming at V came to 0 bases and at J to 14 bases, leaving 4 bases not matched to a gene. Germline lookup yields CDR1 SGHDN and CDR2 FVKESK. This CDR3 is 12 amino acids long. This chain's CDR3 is CASSQDRQGEFF. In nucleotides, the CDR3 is TGTGCCAGCAGCCAAGATCGACAGGGAGAGTTCTTC.

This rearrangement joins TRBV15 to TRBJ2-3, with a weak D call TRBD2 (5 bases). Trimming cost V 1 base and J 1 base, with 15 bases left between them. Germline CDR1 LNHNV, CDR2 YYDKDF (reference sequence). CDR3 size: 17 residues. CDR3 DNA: TGTGCCACCAGCAGAGGCGGTCCACACGGGGGCACAGATACGCAGTATTTT. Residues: CATSRGGPHGGTDTQYF.

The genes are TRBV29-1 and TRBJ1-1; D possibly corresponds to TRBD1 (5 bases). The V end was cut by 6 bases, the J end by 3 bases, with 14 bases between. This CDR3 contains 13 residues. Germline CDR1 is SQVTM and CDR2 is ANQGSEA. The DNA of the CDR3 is TGCAGCGTAGCTAGACAGCTCCACACTGAAGCTTTCTTT. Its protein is CSVARQLHTEAFF.

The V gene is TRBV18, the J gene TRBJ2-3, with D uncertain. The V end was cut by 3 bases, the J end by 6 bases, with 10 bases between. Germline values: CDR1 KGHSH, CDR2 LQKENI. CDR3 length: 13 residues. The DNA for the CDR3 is TGTGCCAGCTCACCCAGGCTTGAGGATACGCAGTATTTT. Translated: CASSPRLEDTQYF.

The CDR3 here is CASSLSVSGDGYTF. CDR3 sequence (DNA): TGTGCCAGCAGTTTATCGGTGAGCGGGGACGGCTACACCTTC. The rearrangement uses TRBV27 and TRBJ1-2; perhaps TRBD1 as D (5 bases). This CDR3 is built from 14 residues. Germline V gene sequence: CDR1 MNHEY, CDR2 SMNVEV (reference sequence). The V gene lost 0 bases and the J gene lost 8 bases, with 13 bases spanning the gap.

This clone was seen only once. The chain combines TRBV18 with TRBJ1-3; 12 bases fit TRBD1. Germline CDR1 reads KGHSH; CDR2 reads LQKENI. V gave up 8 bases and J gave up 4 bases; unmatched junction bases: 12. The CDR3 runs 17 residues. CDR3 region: CASTRDRGRSGGNTIYF. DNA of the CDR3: TGTGCCAGCACCCGGGACAGGGGGCGATCGGGAGGAAACACCATATATTTT.

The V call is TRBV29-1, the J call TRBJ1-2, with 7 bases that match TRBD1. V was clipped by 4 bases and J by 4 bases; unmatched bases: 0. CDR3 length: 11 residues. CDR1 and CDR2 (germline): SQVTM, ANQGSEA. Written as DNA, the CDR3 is TGCAGCGTTGGGGACAGCTATGGCTACACCTTC. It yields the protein CSVGDSYGYTF.

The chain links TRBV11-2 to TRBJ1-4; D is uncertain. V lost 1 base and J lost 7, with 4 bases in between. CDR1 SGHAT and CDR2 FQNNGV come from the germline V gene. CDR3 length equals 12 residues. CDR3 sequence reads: CASSLGGEKLFF. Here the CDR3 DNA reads TGTGCCAGCAGCTTAGGCGGTGAAAAACTGTTTTTT.

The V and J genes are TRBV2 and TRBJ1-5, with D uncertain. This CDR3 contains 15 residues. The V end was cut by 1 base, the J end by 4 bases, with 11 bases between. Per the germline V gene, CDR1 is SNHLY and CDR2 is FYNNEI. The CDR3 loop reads CASSEDVGVNQPQHF. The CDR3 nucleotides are TGTGCCAGCAGTGAAGACGTGGGAGTTAATCAGCCCCAGCATTTT.

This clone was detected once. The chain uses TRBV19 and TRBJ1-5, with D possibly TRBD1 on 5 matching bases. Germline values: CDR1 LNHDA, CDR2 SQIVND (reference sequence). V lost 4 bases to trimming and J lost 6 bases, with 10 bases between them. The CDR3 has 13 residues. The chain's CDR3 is CASSTQGGQPQHF. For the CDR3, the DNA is TGTGCCAGTAGTACTCAGGGTGGTCAGCCCCAGCATTTT.